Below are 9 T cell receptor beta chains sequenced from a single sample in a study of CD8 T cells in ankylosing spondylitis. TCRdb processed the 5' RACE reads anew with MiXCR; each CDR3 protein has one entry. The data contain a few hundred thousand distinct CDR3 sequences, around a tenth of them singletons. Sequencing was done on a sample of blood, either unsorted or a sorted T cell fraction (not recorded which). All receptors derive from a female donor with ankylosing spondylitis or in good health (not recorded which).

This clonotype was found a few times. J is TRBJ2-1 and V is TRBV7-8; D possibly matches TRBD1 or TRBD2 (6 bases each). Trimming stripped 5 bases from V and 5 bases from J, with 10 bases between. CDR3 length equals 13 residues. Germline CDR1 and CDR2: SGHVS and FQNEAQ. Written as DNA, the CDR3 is TGTGCCAGCAGCGAGAGGGGGGACAATGAGCAGTTCTTC. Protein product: CASSERGDNEQFF.

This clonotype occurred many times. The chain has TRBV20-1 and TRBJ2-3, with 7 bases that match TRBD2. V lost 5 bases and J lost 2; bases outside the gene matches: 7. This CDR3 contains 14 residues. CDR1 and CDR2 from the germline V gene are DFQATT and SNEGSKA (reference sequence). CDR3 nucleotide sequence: TGCAGTGCTCCCACCGGGGGGTACACAGATACGCAGTATTTT. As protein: CSAPTGGYTDTQYF.

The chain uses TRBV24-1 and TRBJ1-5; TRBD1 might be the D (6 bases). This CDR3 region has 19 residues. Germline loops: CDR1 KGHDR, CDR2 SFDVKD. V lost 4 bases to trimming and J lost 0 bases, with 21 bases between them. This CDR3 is CATSEWGQDFYNSNQPQHF. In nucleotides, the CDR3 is TGTGCCACCAGTGAATGGGGACAAGACTTCTATAATAGCAATCAGCCCCAGCATTTT.

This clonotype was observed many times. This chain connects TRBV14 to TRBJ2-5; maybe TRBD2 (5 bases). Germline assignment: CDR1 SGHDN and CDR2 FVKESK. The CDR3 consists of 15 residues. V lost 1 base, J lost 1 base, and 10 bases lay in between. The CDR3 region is CASSQGTGIQETQYF. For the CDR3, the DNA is TGTGCCAGCAGCCAAGGTACCGGGATCCAAGAGACCCAGTACTTC.

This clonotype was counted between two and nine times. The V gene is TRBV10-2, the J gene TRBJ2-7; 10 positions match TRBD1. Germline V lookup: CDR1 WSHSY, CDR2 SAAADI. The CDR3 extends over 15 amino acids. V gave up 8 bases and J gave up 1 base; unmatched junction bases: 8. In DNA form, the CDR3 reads TGCGCCAGCGGGGGGACAGGGGAAAGGTCCTACGAGCAGTACTTC. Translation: CASGGTGERSYEQYF.

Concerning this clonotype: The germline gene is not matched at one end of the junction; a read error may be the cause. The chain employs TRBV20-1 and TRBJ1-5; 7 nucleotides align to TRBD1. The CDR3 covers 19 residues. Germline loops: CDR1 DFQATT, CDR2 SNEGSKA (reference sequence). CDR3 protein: CCARVRQGVRSSVDQPQHF. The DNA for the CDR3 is TGCTGTGCTAGAGTGCGGCAGGGGGTCCGTTCGAGTGTAGATCAGCCCCAGCATTTT.

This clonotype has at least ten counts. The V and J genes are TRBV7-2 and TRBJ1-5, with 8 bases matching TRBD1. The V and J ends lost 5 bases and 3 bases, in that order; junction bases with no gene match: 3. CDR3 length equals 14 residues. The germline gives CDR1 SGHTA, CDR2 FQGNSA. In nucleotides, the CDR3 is TGTGCCAGCAGCCGGACAGGGATCAATCAGCCCCAGCATTTT. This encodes CASSRTGINQPQHF.

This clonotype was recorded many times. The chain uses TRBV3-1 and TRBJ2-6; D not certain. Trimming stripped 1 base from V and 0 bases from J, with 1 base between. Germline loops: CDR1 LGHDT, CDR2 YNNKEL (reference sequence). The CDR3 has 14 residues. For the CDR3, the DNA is TGTGCCAGCAGCCAAGGCTCTGGGGCCAACGTCCTGACTTTC. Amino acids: CASSQGSGANVLTF.

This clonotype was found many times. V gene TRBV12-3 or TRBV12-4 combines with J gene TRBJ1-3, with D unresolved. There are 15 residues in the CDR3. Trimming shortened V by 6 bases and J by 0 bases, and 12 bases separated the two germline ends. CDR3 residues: CASSQDGLSGNTIYF. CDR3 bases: TGTGCCAGCAGCCAGGACGGTCTCTCTGGAAACACCATATATTTT.